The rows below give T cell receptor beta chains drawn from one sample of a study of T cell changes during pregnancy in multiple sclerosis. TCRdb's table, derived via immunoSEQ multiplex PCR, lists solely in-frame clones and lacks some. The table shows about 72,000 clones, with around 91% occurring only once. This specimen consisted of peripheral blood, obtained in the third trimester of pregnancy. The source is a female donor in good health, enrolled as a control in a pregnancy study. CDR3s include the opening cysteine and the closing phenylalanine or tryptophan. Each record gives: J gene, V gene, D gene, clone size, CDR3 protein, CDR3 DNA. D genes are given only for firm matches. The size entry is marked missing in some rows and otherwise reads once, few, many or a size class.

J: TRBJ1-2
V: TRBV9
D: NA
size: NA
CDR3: CASSAGAGANYGYTF
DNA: TGTGCCAGCAGCGCCGGGGCGGGGGCTAACTATGGCTACACCTTC

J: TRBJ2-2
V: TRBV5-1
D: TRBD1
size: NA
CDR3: CASSLDRGRSGELFF
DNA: TGCGCCAGCAGCTTGGACAGGGGAAGGAGCGGGGAGCTGTTTTTT

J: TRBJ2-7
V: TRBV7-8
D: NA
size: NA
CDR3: CASSLERSYEQYF
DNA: TGTGCCAGCAGCTTAGAACGGTCCTACGAGCAGTACTTC

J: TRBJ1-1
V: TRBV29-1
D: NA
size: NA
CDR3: CSVAWQGNTEAFF
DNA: TGCAGCGTTGCTTGGCAGGGGAACACTGAAGCTTTCTTT

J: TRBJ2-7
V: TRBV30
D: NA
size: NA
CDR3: CAWSWGKQGDEQYF
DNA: TGTGCCTGGTCTTGGGGCAAGCAAGGGGACGAGCAGTACTTC

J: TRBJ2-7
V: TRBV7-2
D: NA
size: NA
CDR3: CASSLGGNVEQYF
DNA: TGTGCCAGCAGCTTAGGAGGGAACGTCGAGCAGTACTTC

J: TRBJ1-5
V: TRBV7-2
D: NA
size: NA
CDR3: CASSPQGNQPQHF
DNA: TGTGCCAGCAGCCCCCAGGGAAATCAGCCCCAGCATTTT

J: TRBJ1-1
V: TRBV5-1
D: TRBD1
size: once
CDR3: CASRGSDRGLNTEAFF
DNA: TGCGCCAGCAGAGGAAGTGACAGGGGCCTTAACACTGAAGCTTTCTTT

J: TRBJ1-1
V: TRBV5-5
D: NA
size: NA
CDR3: CASTQLPGQAVNTEAFF
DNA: TGTGCCAGCACTCAACTTCCGGGACAAGCCGTGAACACTGAAGCTTTCTTT

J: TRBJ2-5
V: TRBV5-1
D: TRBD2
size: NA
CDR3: CASSLAGGQETQYF
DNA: TGCGCCAGCAGCTTGGCGGGGGGTCAAGAGACCCAGTACTTC

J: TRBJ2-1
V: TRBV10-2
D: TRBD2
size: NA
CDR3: CASSEPSGGPRGEQFF
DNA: TGCGCCAGCAGTGAGCCTAGCGGGGGACCACGAGGCGAGCAGTTCTTC

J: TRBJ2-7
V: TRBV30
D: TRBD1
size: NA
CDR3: CAWSADRGGEQYF
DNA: TGTGCCTGGAGTGCCGACAGGGGGGGCGAGCAGTACTTC

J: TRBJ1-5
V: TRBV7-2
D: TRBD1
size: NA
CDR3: CASSSRTGGNQPQHF
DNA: TGTGCCAGCAGCTCCCGGACAGGGGGCAATCAGCCCCAGCATTTT

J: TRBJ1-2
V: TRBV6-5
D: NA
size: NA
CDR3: CASSYRQTTNYGYTF
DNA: TGTGCCAGCAGTTACCGTCAGACGACAAACTATGGCTACACCTTC

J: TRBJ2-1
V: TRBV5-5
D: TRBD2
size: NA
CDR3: CASSLGLAGGRYNEQFF
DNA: TGTGCCAGCAGCTTGGGACTAGCGGGAGGGCGGTACAATGAGCAGTTCTTC